This TCR beta chain was retrieved from a study of control samples from healthy donors and cancer patients. Here immunoSEQ multiplex PCR was the method, and the copy in TCRdb shows in-frame clones only, minus some. The sample consists of about 71,000 clones, around nine tenths of them appearing once. Per the germline V gene, CDR1 is MNHNY and CDR2 is SVGAGI (reference sequence). Trimming left V 8 bases short and J 1 base short, with 20 bases between. The CDR3 is 16 amino acids. This sequence joins TRBV6-6 and TRBJ1-2, with TRBD1 as a possible D gene (6 bases). The TCR was taken from a man aged 55 to 69 with lung cancer. Sequences were obtained from PBMCs. The CDR3 region is CASLRGAGGFNYGYTF. Written as DNA, the CDR3 is TGTGCCAGCCTTAGGGGGGCAGGAGGTTTTAACTATGGCTACACCTTC.